This TCR beta chain was identified in a study of response to subunit inactivated influenza vaccine. One entry per CDR3 protein, called by TCRdb with MiXCR from the RT-PCR reads. The sample holds 560,000 or so distinct CDR3 sequences; 6.5% to 8% are singletons and the top ten take 10% to 15%. In this sample, this clonotype turned up many times. Its target is unknown. Broader study findings: Every seasonal influenza vaccination brings in few new T cells, the authors suggested.

This CDR3 has 17 amino acids. V dropped 6 bases and J dropped 0 bases, with 19 bases sitting between them. The chain is built from TRBV12-3 or TRBV12-4 and TRBJ2-3; D is possibly TRBD1 or TRBD2 (6 bases each). This clonotype was sampled from a man aged 45 to 75 who received an inactivated influenza vaccine. Sequenced material: PBMCs from blood, taken less than 30 months after vaccination. CDR3 residues: CASSAGSGGWSTDTQYF. DNA of the CDR3: TGTGCCAGCAGCGCTGGCTCCGGGGGCTGGAGCACAGATACGCAGTATTTT.